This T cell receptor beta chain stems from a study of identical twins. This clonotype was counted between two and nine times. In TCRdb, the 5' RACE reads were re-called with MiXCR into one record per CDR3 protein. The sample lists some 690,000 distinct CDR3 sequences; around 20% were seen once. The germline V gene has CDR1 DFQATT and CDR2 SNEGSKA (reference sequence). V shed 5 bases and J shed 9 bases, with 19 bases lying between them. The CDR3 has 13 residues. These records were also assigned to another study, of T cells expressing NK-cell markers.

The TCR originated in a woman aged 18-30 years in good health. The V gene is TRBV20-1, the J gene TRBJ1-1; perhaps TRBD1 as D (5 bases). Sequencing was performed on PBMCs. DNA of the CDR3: TGCAGTGCTTTCAGACAGCCACGGAACCAAGCTTTCTTT. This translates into CSAFRQPRNQAFF.